These 32 T cell receptor beta chains were all obtained from the same sample, sequenced in a study of lymphopenia after photon versus proton radiotherapy. Measured with immunoSEQ multiplex PCR; TCRdb has only the in-frame clones, and not every one. The sample consists of about 22,000 clones, 80% to 95% of them appearing once. Sequenced here: peripheral blood, sampled from a patient treated with proton-based radiotherapy. The receptors come from a woman in her 70s with pancreatic cancer. Some clones in this sample may be carry-over from other donors' samples.

The count of this clone is one. The V gene is TRBV5-5, the J gene TRBJ2-7, with D perhaps matching TRBD1 (6 bases). V was cut by 0 bases and J by 1 base, with 11 bases left in between. The CDR3 has 15 amino acids. The germline gives CDR1 SGHKS, CDR2 YYEKEE (reference sequence). The CDR3 protein is CASSLAPGASYEQYF. CDR3 nucleotides: TGTGCCAGCAGCTTGGCCCCAGGGGCTTCCTACGAGCAGTACTTC.

The chain has TRBV28 and TRBJ2-5; D is unclear. This CDR3 comprises 11 residues. Germline-derived CDR1 and CDR2 are MDHEN and SYDVKM. The ends were cut back, 1 base at V and 7 bases at J, with 4 bases in the middle. CDR3 in DNA: TGTGCCAGCAGTTTATCTGGGACCCAGTACTTC. Residues: CASSLSGTQYF.

The chain combines TRBV6-1 with TRBJ1-1, with D maybe TRBD1 (5 bases). The germline V gene encodes CDR1 MNHNS and CDR2 SASEGT. V lost 3 bases to trimming and J lost 8 bases, with 13 bases between them. The CDR3 is 13 amino acids. CDR3 nucleotide sequence: TGTGCCAGCAGTGACCTGGGGGTCTGGGAAGCTTTCTTT. Protein sequence: CASSDLGVWEAFF.

With regard to this clone: The junction departs from germline at one end; a sequencing error may be responsible. This chain joins TRBV7-2 and TRBJ2-1; D remains ambiguous. The germline V gene has CDR1 SGHTA and CDR2 FQGNSA. This CDR3 is 15 amino acids long. The CDR3 sequence: CASTLDRFRDNEQFF. In nucleotides, the CDR3 is TGTGCCAGCACCTTAGACCGCTTTCGGGACAATGAGCAGTTCTTC. The full variable domain, in which reference TRBV7-2 and TRBJ2-1 provide the parts outside the CDR3, is GAGVSQSPSNKVTEKGKDVELRCDPISGHTALYWYRQSLGQGLEFLIYFQGNSAPDKSGLPSDRFSAERTGGSVSTLTIQRTQQEDSAVYLCASTLDRFRDNEQFFGPGTRLTVL.

The V and J genes are TRBV11-3 and TRBJ2-3; D is possibly TRBD1 or TRBD2 (6 bases each). This CDR3 is 14 amino acids long. Germline V gene sequence: CDR1 SGHNT, CDR2 YENEEA. The ends were cut back, 3 bases at V and 1 base at J, with 8 bases in the middle. The CDR3 nucleotides read TGTGCCAGCAGCTTGGGGGGCCGCACAGATACGCAGTATTTT. Amino acids: CASSLGGRTDTQYF.

V usage is TRBV18 and J usage is TRBJ2-5; 10 bases agree with TRBD2. V gave up 4 bases and J gave up 1 base; unmatched junction bases: 3. The CDR3 extends over 15 amino acids. CDR1 and CDR2 (germline): KGHSH, LQKENI. CDR3 sequence reads: CASSRAGGPQETQYF. CDR3 bases: TGTGCCAGCTCACGAGCGGGAGGGCCCCAAGAGACCCAGTACTTC.

In this sample, this clone turned up a few times. V and J are TRBV5-1 and TRBJ2-5; 9 positions agree with TRBD1. Germline trimming cut 5 bases from V and 0 bases from J; bases unmatched to any gene: 14. The germline CDR1 and CDR2 sequences are SGHRS and YFSETQ. There are 18 residues in the CDR3. The CDR3 DNA is TGCGCCAGCAGTTGGGGACAGGGATCAAACCAGTACCAAGAGACCCAGTACTTC. This gives the protein CASSWGQGSNQYQETQYF.

J is TRBJ2-3 and V is TRBV30; possibly TRBD1 for D (6 bases). V was trimmed by 0 bases and J by 3 bases, leaving 13 bases between them. The germline V gene has CDR1 GTSNPN and CDR2 SVGIG (reference sequence). The CDR3 length is 15 residues. The CDR3 DNA sequence: TGTGCCTGGAGTGTATTGAGAAGGGGGACAGATACGCAGTATTTT. Protein: CAWSVLRRGTDTQYF.

The gene calls are TRBV28 and TRBJ2-3; 9 bases align to TRBD2. After removal of 7 bases from V and 0 bases from J, the junction contained 2 bases not matched to a gene. Germline assignment: CDR1 MDHEN and CDR2 SYDVKM. CDR3 length: 14 amino acids. The CDR3 bases are TGTGCCAGCAATCTAGCGGGAAGCACAGATACGCAGTATTTT. The encoded protein is CASNLAGSTDTQYF.

This sequence joins TRBV14 and TRBJ1-6, with D possibly being TRBD1 (5 bases). Trimming cost V 1 base and J 5 bases, with 9 bases left between them. CDR1 SGHDN and CDR2 FVKESK come from the germline V gene. This CDR3 contains 15 residues. The CDR3 spells CASSQAIGDNSPLHF. The CDR3 DNA follows: TGTGCCAGCAGCCAAGCGATAGGGGATAATTCACCCCTCCACTTT.

V usage is TRBV2 and J usage is TRBJ1-5; no definite D call. Trimming took off 8 bases at V and 0 bases at J, with 11 bases between the two ends. This CDR3 is built from 14 residues. Germline loops: CDR1 SNHLY, CDR2 FYNNEI. The CDR3 nucleotides read TGTGCCAGCCACCCCGAGAGTAGCAATCAGCCCCAGCATTTT. Protein product: CASHPESSNQPQHF.

The chain uses TRBV10-2 and TRBJ1-1; perhaps TRBD1 as D (6 bases). The V and J ends lost 7 bases and 4 bases respectively, with 13 bases between them. This CDR3 contains 13 residues. Germline CDR1 and CDR2: WSHSY and SAAADI. The CDR3 sequence is CASTRQVRTEAFF. The DNA of the CDR3 is TGCGCCAGCACTAGACAGGTGCGCACTGAAGCTTTCTTT.

V gene TRBV10-3 combines with J gene TRBJ2-2, with TRBD2 matching 8 bases. V dropped 5 bases and J dropped 6; count of bases not matched to a gene: 2. The germline gives CDR1 ENHRY, CDR2 SYGVKD. The CDR3 runs to 13 residues. CDR3 DNA: TGTGCCATCAGTAGCGGGAGCGCCGGGGAGCTGTTTTTT. Translating it yields CAISSGSAGELFF.

The chain recombines TRBV11-2 with TRBJ2-2; 9 bases are shared with TRBD2. The CDR3 has 15 amino acids. Germline assignment: CDR1 SGHAT and CDR2 FQNNGV. V shed 2 bases and J 5 bases; nucleotides not matched to a gene: 3. The CDR3: CASSLRLAGTGELFF. The CDR3 nucleotides are TGTGCCAGCAGCTTAAGGCTAGCGGGAACCGGGGAGCTGTTTTTT.

The rearrangement uses TRBV5-5 and TRBJ2-7; perhaps TRBD2 as D (5 bases). Trimming cost V 0 bases and J 2 bases, with 12 bases left between them. The CDR3 contains 15 residues. Germline assignment: CDR1 SGHKS and CDR2 YYEKEE (reference sequence). The chain's CDR3 is CASSLGGSSTYEQYF. The CDR3 nucleotides read TGTGCCAGCAGCTTGGGAGGGTCGAGTACCTACGAGCAGTACTTC.

The chain employs TRBV19 and TRBJ2-1; 8 bases are shared with TRBD1. J gave up 4 bases and V 8 bases, and 4 bases lay outside the gene matches. Germline loops: CDR1 LNHDA, CDR2 SQIVND (reference sequence). The CDR3 length is 13 residues. CDR3 DNA sequence: TGTGCCAGTGGGGACAGGACGTACAATGAGCAGTTCTTC. Encoded protein: CASGDRTYNEQFF.

The rearrangement joins TRBV19 to TRBJ1-5; no clear D gene. V lost 7 bases, J lost 4 bases, and 8 bases lay in between. The CDR3 covers 12 residues. Germline V gene data show CDR1 as LNHDA and CDR2 as SQIVND (reference sequence). CDR3 in DNA: TGTGCCAGTAAAGACCAGAATCAGCCCCAGCATTTT. Translation gives CASKDQNQPQHF.

V and J are TRBV9 and TRBJ2-3; the match to TRBD1 covers 8 bases. V lost 3 bases, J lost 4 bases, and 4 bases stayed unmatched. Germline values: CDR1 SGDLS, CDR2 YYNGEE. There are 14 residues in the CDR3. As DNA, the CDR3 is TGTGCCAGCAGCGCTTACAGGGGGGCAGATACGCAGTATTTT. Translating gives CASSAYRGADTQYF.

CDR3 bases: TGTGCCAGCAGCCCGACAGCGAACACCGGGGAGCTGTTTTTT. It encodes CASSPTANTGELFF. The V and J genes are TRBV7-3 and TRBJ2-2, with a tentative D call TRBD1 (5 bases). Germline V gives CDR1 SGHTA, CDR2 FQGTGA. The length of the CDR3 is 14 residues. Deletions cut 5 bases from V and 0 bases from J, with 7 bases between.

The chain combines TRBV29-1 with TRBJ2-1; D unresolved. This CDR3 is 18 amino acids long. CDR1 is SQVTM, CDR2 ANQGSEA, per germline. Deletions cut 3 bases from V and 0 bases from J, with 21 bases between. The CDR3 loop is CSVELMSSARFSYNEQFF. The DNA for the CDR3 is TGCAGCGTTGAGTTGATGTCCTCAGCGAGATTCTCCTACAATGAGCAGTTCTTC.

This clone has just one count. The rearrangement uses TRBV29-1 and TRBJ2-1; D gene ambiguous. Germline CDR1 reads SQVTM; CDR2 reads ANQGSEA. This CDR3 contains 13 residues. The V end lost 4 bases, the J end lost 0 bases, and 7 bases lay between the germline ends. CDR3 bases: TGCAGCGTTGGGTCGAGCTCCTACAATGAGCAGTTCTTC. Translated, it gives CSVGSSSYNEQFF.

This clone was detected once. V usage is TRBV27 and J usage is TRBJ2-7; maybe TRBD1 (6 bases). The CDR3 runs to 13 residues. V was pared by 6 bases and J by 5 bases, with 14 bases between. Germline CDR1 reads MNHEY; CDR2 reads SMNVEV (reference sequence). The CDR3 sequence: CASRSRDTHEQYF. CDR3 coding DNA: TGTGCCAGCAGATCCCGGGACACCCACGAGCAGTACTTC.

The chain recombines TRBV30 with TRBJ2-3, with 8 bases lining up with TRBD2. Germline assignment: CDR1 GTSNPN and CDR2 SVGIG (reference sequence). The CDR3 sequence is 14 residues long. With 3 bases clipped from V and 7 bases from J, the junction kept 9 bases outside the gene matches. The CDR3 spells CAWRGGTRDHTQYF. In DNA form, the CDR3 reads TGTGCCTGGAGGGGAGGGACTAGAGATCATACGCAGTATTTT.

This rearrangement joins TRBV6-9 to TRBJ2-1, with 10 bases lining up with TRBD2. Germline V gene lookup returns CDR1 MNHGY and CDR2 SVAAGI. The CDR3 sequence is 15 residues long. The junction had 5 bases not matched to a gene; V was cut back by 6 bases and J by 3 bases. For the CDR3, the DNA is TGTGCCAGCAGCTTAGCGGGAGGACACTACAATGAGCAGTTCTTC. Amino acids: CASSLAGGHYNEQFF.

V is TRBV19 and J is TRBJ2-3; TRBD2 might be the D (6 bases). The CDR3 totals 15 residues. With 3 bases removed from V and 1 base from J, the gap between germline ends came to 11 bases. Germline V CDR1 and CDR2: LNHDA, SQIVND (reference sequence). The DNA for the CDR3 is TGTGCCAGTAGTATTACGGCTAGCGGCACAGATACGCAGTATTTT. Protein sequence: CASSITASGTDTQYF.

This chain joins TRBV28 and TRBJ1-6; D call uncertain. From germline, CDR1 is MDHEN and CDR2 SYDVKM. The germline V and J ends were trimmed by 4 bases and 11 bases, with 6 bases remaining between them. CDR3 size: 11 residues. The CDR3 loop is CASSSRAPLHF. The CDR3 nucleotides are TGTGCCAGCAGTTCTCGGGCACCCCTCCACTTT.

V and J are TRBV28 and TRBJ2-7, with 13 bases that match TRBD2. V dropped 6 bases and J dropped 3; count of bases not matched to a gene: 2. This CDR3 spans 14 amino acids. From germline, CDR1 is MDHEN and CDR2 SYDVKM. CDR3 nucleotides: TGTGCCAGCAGCCGACTAGCGGGAGGCTACGAGCAGTACTTC. Amino acids: CASSRLAGGYEQYF. Based on the CDR3 plus reference TRBV28 and TRBJ2-7, the full variable domain is DVKVTQSSRYLVKRTGEKVFLECVQDMDHENMFWYRQDPGLGLRLIYFSYDVKMKEKGDIPEGYSVSREKKERFSLILESASTNQTSMYLCASSRLAGGYEQYFGPGTRLTVT.

The chain links TRBV27 to TRBJ2-3, with a weak D call TRBD2 (5 bases). The V gene's germline CDR1 is MNHEY and CDR2 SMNVEV (reference sequence). CDR3 length equals 15 residues. The V gene lost 3 bases and the J gene lost 2 bases, with 12 bases spanning the gap. The CDR3 bases are TGTGCCAGCAGTTTTGCGAGCGGTTACACAGATACGCAGTATTTT. Translated, it gives CASSFASGYTDTQYF.

DNA for the CDR3: TGCGCCAGCCAGGGACTAGCGGGCCGCGAAAACACCGGGGAGCTGTTTTTT. It specifies CASQGLAGRENTGELFF. The chain has TRBV4-1 and TRBJ2-2; 12 bases agree with TRBD2. The CDR3 consists of 17 residues. CDR1 and CDR2 from the germline V gene are MGHRA and YSYEKL. V was clipped by 8 bases and J by 2 bases; unmatched bases: 9.

The chain links TRBV5-6 to TRBJ2-1; D call uncertain. With 0 bases removed from V and 2 bases from J, the gap between germline ends came to 6 bases. CDR1 and CDR2 (germline): SGHDT, YYEEEE. CDR3 length equals 14 residues. The CDR3 bases are TGTGCCAGCAGCTTGGGGCCCACCTACAATGAGCAGTTCTTC. It is translated as CASSLGPTYNEQFF.

The chain recombines TRBV4-2 with TRBJ2-7, with a weak D call TRBD2 (5 bases). The CDR3 contains 13 residues. V lost 1 base, J lost 6 bases, and 10 bases lay in between. Germline loops: CDR1 LGHNA, CDR2 YNFKEQ. The CDR3 DNA sequence: TGTGCCAGCAGCCAAGTACGGGAACTCGAGCAGTACTTC. This sequence encodes CASSQVRELEQYF.

This clone has a single count. The chain employs TRBV5-5 and TRBJ2-1; D is unresolved. This CDR3 region has 15 residues. Germline V CDR1 and CDR2: SGHKS, YYEKEE (reference sequence). The V and J ends lost 3 bases and 5 bases respectively, with 15 bases between them. For the CDR3, the DNA is TGTGCCAGCAGCTGGGCCAGTACACTAAACAATGAGCAGTTCTTC. Its protein product is CASSWASTLNNEQFF.